This T cell receptor (beta chain) emerged from a study of neoadjuvant anti-PD-1 for oral cavity cancer. Whole-study context: Before surgery, most patients got three to four biweekly 3 mg/kg nivolumab doses. The study's findings and limits: With three patients per group, TCR findings need larger cohorts. PBMC Gini-index clonality exceeded responders' in non-responders post-nivolumab. Pretreatment Treg/Th17 ratio correlated inversely with post-treatment tumor clonality.

The CDR3 is made up of 15 amino acids. Trimming pared 5 bases from V and 7 bases from J, leaving 15 bases between. Germline values: CDR1 SGHAT, CDR2 FQNNGV. Points on this clone: Its specificity is not known.

Profiling relied on immunoSEQ multiplex PCR, and the TCRdb table lists in-frame clones only, not all of them. The data show 15,000 or so clones, less than 75% seen once. The gene calls are TRBV11-2 and TRBJ1-6; no clear D gene. The clonotype comes from a person aged 35-79 years with oral cavity squamous cell carcinoma. Sequenced material: PBMCs, taken before nivolumab (anti-PD-1) treatment. In DNA, the CDR3 is TGTGCCAGCAGCCGCCTTGGGGAGACCAATTCACCCCTCCACTTT. The encoded protein is CASSRLGETNSPLHF.